This TCR beta chain came from a study of cytotoxic CD8 clonotypes in ibrutinib-treated CLL. Study context: After treatment lasting a median approximately eleven months, range 6 to 36, response samples were collected. Overall study findings and caveats: Shared public clonotypes were rare, and on treatment they either got smaller or stayed the same. At the start, clonality exceeded age-matched healthy donors and followed circulating CD8+ T-cell counts.

Worth noting for this clone: Its antigen is still unknown.

The V gene's germline CDR1 is SGHRS and CDR2 YFSETQ. The CDR3 has 17 residues. Trimming cost V 1 base and J 2 bases, with 18 bases left between them. Depths of 1 in 200,000 to 1 in 1 million T cells were the sequencing target. Assay: immunoSEQ multiplex PCR; the TCRdb copy retains only in-frame clones and omits some. The sample yields tens of thousands of clones, approximately 69% seen once. The receptor comes from a human donor with chronic lymphocytic leukemia. The rearrangement uses TRBV5-1 and TRBJ2-5; tentatively, D is TRBD1 (5 bases). The sequenced sample was PBMCs, obtained after 12 months of ibrutinib treatment. The CDR3 DNA reads TGCGCCAGCAGCTTGCGATACAAATCAGGGTTGCAAGAGACCCAGTACTTC. Its translation: CASSLRYKSGLQETQYF. The full variable domain, rest sourced from reference TRBV5-1 and TRBJ2-5, is KAGVTQTPRYLIKTRGQQVTLSCSPISGHRSVSWYQQTPGQGLQFLFEYFSETQRNKGNFPGRFSGRQFSNSRSEMNVSTLELGDSALYLCASSLRYKSGLQETQYFGPGTRLLVL.